One sample yielded the 21 T cell receptor beta chains listed below, sequenced in a study of T-cell memory formation after mild COVID-19. MiXCR, run by TCRdb on the 5' RACE reads, gives a single entry per CDR3 protein. Seen here are about 260,000 distinct CDR3 sequences, around 15% observed once, and the top ten hold around 23%. Sequencing was carried out using PBMCs or a T cell subset sorted from them (not recorded which). Receptor source: a man younger than 35 who had mild COVID-19 (a few samples of this study predate the infection). Cell type and time point are not known.

This clonotype has only a few counts. The genes are TRBV20-1 and TRBJ2-2, with D possibly TRBD2 on 6 matching bases. The CDR3 is 16 residues long. In germline, CDR1 is DFQATT, CDR2 SNEGSKA (reference sequence). The ends were cut back, 1 base at V and 1 base at J, with 13 bases in the middle. The DNA of the CDR3 is TGCAGTGCTAGAGTGGCCTTGGGGGGGAACACCGGGGAGCTGTTTTTT. Its protein is CSARVALGGNTGELFF.

Many counts were recorded for this clonotype. The V gene is TRBV7-9, the J gene TRBJ1-2, with D possibly being TRBD1 (6 bases). The CDR3 loop spans 13 amino acids. Germline V gene sequence: CDR1 SEHNR, CDR2 FQNEAQ (reference sequence). V was clipped by 5 bases and J by 5 bases, with 12 bases between them. In DNA, the CDR3 is TGTGCCAGCAGCCCGGGACAACGGTATGGCTACACCTTC. Amino acids: CASSPGQRYGYTF. The complete variable domain, with remaining parts taken from reference TRBV7-9 and TRBJ1-2, reads DTGVSQNPRHKITKRGQNVTFRCDPISEHNRLYWYRQTLGQGPEFLTYFQNEAQLEKSRLLSDRFSAERPKGSFSTLEIQRTEQGDSAMYLCASSPGQRYGYTFGSGTRLTVV.

This clonotype was detected a few times. This chain connects TRBV5-1 to TRBJ2-3, with 7 bases lining up with TRBD1. The germline V gene has CDR1 SGHRS and CDR2 YFSETQ. With 4 bases clipped from V and 2 bases from J, the junction kept 7 bases outside the gene matches. This CDR3 has 15 amino acids. CDR3 sequence (DNA): TGCGCCAGCAGCCGACGGACAGGAAACACAGATACGCAGTATTTT. Amino acids: CASSRRTGNTDTQYF. The full variable domain, rest sourced from reference TRBV5-1 and TRBJ2-3, is KAGVTQTPRYLIKTRGQQVTLSCSPISGHRSVSWYQQTPGQGLQFLFEYFSETQRNKGNFPGRFSGRQFSNSRSEMNVSTLELGDSALYLCASSRRTGNTDTQYFGPGTRLTVL.

This sequence joins TRBV12-3 or TRBV12-4 and TRBJ1-1; no clear D gene. The CDR3 extends over 12 amino acids. V shed 0 bases and J shed 5 bases, with 4 bases lying between them. The CDR3 sequence is CASSLAVTEAFF. The CDR3 bases are TGTGCCAGCAGTTTAGCGGTTACTGAAGCTTTCTTT.

This sequence joins TRBV5-1 and TRBJ2-3, with D possibly being TRBD1 or TRBD2 (5 bases each). From germline, CDR1 is SGHRS and CDR2 YFSETQ. V was trimmed by 0 bases and J by 2 bases, leaving 19 bases between them. The CDR3 loop spans 18 amino acids. CDR3: CASSLAYGATPSTDTQYF. The CDR3 coding sequence is TGCGCCAGCAGCTTGGCTTACGGGGCCACCCCATCCACAGATACGCAGTATTTT.

This chain links TRBV11-2 with TRBJ2-3; D gene uncertain. CDR3 length: 15 residues. V was pared by 4 bases and J by 5 bases, with 16 bases between. Looked up from germline, CDR1 is SGHAT and CDR2 is FQNNGV. CDR3: CASSSRSRQGDTQYF. The CDR3 nucleotides read TGTGCCAGCAGCTCTCGTAGTAGGCAAGGAGATACGCAGTATTTT.

This clonotype was found many times. V and J are TRBV6-5 and TRBJ1-3; D is undetermined. This CDR3 region has 12 residues. Germline V lookup: CDR1 MNHEY, CDR2 SVGAGI. The ends were cut back, 5 bases at V and 0 bases at J, with 2 bases in the middle. The CDR3 loop is CASSPSGNTIYF. For the CDR3, the DNA is TGTGCCAGCAGTCCCTCTGGAAACACCATATATTTT.

In its sample, this clonotype was seen a few times. This chain links TRBV20-1 with TRBJ2-1; 9 positions match TRBD1. The CDR3 runs 15 residues. V trimming: 3 bases; J trimming: 2 bases; junction bases outside the gene matches: 5. Looked up from germline, CDR1 is DFQATT and CDR2 is SNEGSKA (reference sequence). CDR3 region: CSARLGTGTYNEQFF. CDR3 DNA: TGCAGTGCTAGGCTGGGGACAGGGACCTACAATGAGCAGTTCTTC.

This clonotype has ten or more counts. The CDR3 loop is CASSHRGGLDLPHRTDTQYF. In nucleotides, the CDR3 is TGCGCCAGCAGCCACCGAGGGGGACTAGATCTCCCCCATCGCACAGATACGCAGTATTTT. The rearrangement uses TRBV4-1 and TRBJ2-3; TRBD2 aligns across 8 bases. The CDR3 has 20 residues. The junction had 18 bases not matched to a gene; V was cut back by 3 bases and J by 1 base. Germline V gene sequence: CDR1 MGHRA, CDR2 YSYEKL.

The CDR3 region is CASKPGPQETQYF. The CDR3 DNA reads TGCGCCAGCAAACCAGGACCCCAAGAGACCCAGTACTTC. The chain combines TRBV5-1 with TRBJ2-5; D gene ambiguous. Germline loops: CDR1 SGHRS, CDR2 YFSETQ. This CDR3 has 13 residues. Trimming cost V 6 bases and J 1 base, with 10 bases left between them.

V and J are TRBV5-1 and TRBJ1-2; the match to TRBD1 covers 9 bases. The CDR3 covers 15 residues. Trimming cost V 0 bases and J 7 bases; bases outside gene matches: 7. Per germline, CDR1 SGHRS and CDR2 YFSETQ. The CDR3: CASSLAGGQGVGYTF. The CDR3 DNA is TGCGCCAGCAGCTTGGCCGGGGGACAGGGCGTTGGCTACACCTTC.

The chain uses TRBV11-2 and TRBJ2-7, with D perhaps matching TRBD1 (6 bases). The CDR3 covers 14 residues. V lost 5 bases to trimming and J lost 0 bases, with 11 bases between them. Germline loops: CDR1 SGHAT, CDR2 FQNNGV. The CDR3 region has the DNA TGTGCCAGCAGCCATGGACAGTCCTCCTACGAGCAGTACTTC. Translation gives CASSHGQSSYEQYF.

This rearrangement joins TRBV5-5 to TRBJ2-5; D may match TRBD1 or TRBD2 (5 bases each). This CDR3 is 13 amino acids long. Per germline, CDR1 SGHKS and CDR2 YYEKEE (reference sequence). V dropped 2 bases and J dropped 4 bases, with 9 bases sitting between them. CDR3 sequence: CASSFLRGETQYF. DNA for the CDR3: TGTGCCAGCAGCTTTTTGAGGGGAGAGACCCAGTACTTC. Full variable domain (remainder filled in from reference TRBV5-5 and TRBJ2-5): DAGVTQSPTHLIKTRGQQVTLRCSPISGHKSVSWYQQVLGQGPQFIFQYYEKEERGRGNFPDRFSARQFPNYSSELNVNALLLGDSALYLCASSFLRGETQYFGPGTRLLVL.

This clonotype was observed a few times. V is TRBV5-1 and J is TRBJ2-3; the D is unclear. This CDR3 has 14 residues. Germline assignment: CDR1 SGHRS and CDR2 YFSETQ. The V gene lost 4 bases and the J gene lost 3 bases, with 12 bases spanning the gap. The CDR3 region has the DNA TGCGCCAGCAGCCCCCCTGCCGTTACAGATACGCAGTATTTT. Amino acids: CASSPPAVTDTQYF.

The chain combines TRBV7-8 with TRBJ2-5; the D call may be TRBD1 or TRBD2 (5 bases each). The CDR3 totals 14 residues. V was pared by 3 bases and J by 5 bases, with 13 bases between. Germline lookup yields CDR1 SGHVS and CDR2 FQNEAQ. CDR3 protein: CASSFWGFGETQYF. The CDR3 coding sequence is TGTGCCAGCAGCTTTTGGGGGTTCGGGGAGACCCAGTACTTC.

This clonotype was counted only a few times. The rearrangement links TRBV29-1 to TRBJ2-2; D remains ambiguous. Trimming left V 2 bases short and J 3 bases short, with 10 bases between. Germline V lookup: CDR1 SQVTM, CDR2 ANQGSEA. The CDR3 runs to 14 residues. CDR3 bases: TGCAGCGTTGAACCCGGACGGGACACCGGGGAGCTGTTTTTT. Its translation is CSVEPGRDTGELFF.

J is TRBJ2-7 and V is TRBV29-1; D is possibly TRBD2 (7 bases). The germline V gene encodes CDR1 SQVTM and CDR2 ANQGSEA. The CDR3 spans 13 residues. V was pared by 7 bases and J by 0 bases, with 13 bases between. CDR3 loop: CSAKGGSSYEQYF. CDR3 DNA: TGCAGCGCAAAGGGGGGGAGCTCCTACGAGCAGTACTTC.

This clonotype has a handful of counts. The CDR3 is CASSKPGTGIEQYF. CDR3 sequence (DNA): TGTGCCAGCAGCAAACCCGGGACAGGGATCGAGCAGTACTTC. This chain links TRBV3-1 with TRBJ2-7; 9 positions match TRBD1. The CDR3 is made up of 14 amino acids. Per the germline V gene, CDR1 is LGHDT and CDR2 is YNNKEL (reference sequence). V lost 5 bases, J lost 6 bases, and 8 bases stayed unmatched.

This clonotype has more than one count but fewer than ten. V usage is TRBV2 and J usage is TRBJ1-6, with D maybe TRBD1 (5 bases). With 6 bases removed from V and 8 bases from J, the gap between germline ends came to 11 bases. This CDR3 is built from 13 residues. CDR1 SNHLY and CDR2 FYNNEI come from the germline V gene. CDR3 DNA sequence: TGTGCCAGCAGGCCCCTCAGGGATTCACCCCTCCACTTT. The encoded protein is CASRPLRDSPLHF.

This chain connects TRBV7-2 to TRBJ2-3; 10 positions match TRBD2. The germline CDR1 and CDR2 sequences are SGHTA and FQGNSA. The CDR3 contains 15 residues. V was clipped by 10 bases and J by 6 bases; unmatched bases: 13. CDR3 residues: CATKPGGSGGDTQYF. The CDR3 DNA reads TGTGCCACCAAGCCCGGGGGTAGCGGGGGGGATACGCAGTATTTT.

This clonotype was found many times. This rearrangement joins TRBV7-2 to TRBJ2-7; D gene uncertain. Germline lookup yields CDR1 SGHTA and CDR2 FQGNSA. The CDR3 is 14 residues long. V was cut by 1 base and J by 0 bases, with 7 bases left in between. Here the CDR3 DNA reads TGTGCCAGCAGCTTAGGAGTAGGCTCCTACGAGCAGTACTTC. It yields the protein CASSLGVGSYEQYF.